Listed below are T cell receptor beta chains from one sample, sequenced in a study of sequential checkpoint blockade in melanoma. Profiled with immunoSEQ multiplex PCR; TCRdb holds only in-frame clones, not every one. The sample holds approximately 26,000 clones; roughly 73% are singletons and the top ten take around a fifth. Sequences were derived from CD8+ T cells sorted from blood (inferred from file names), sampled from a patient given nivolumab and ipilimumab in sequence. The source is a human donor with melanoma. Each CDR3 is given with its conserved first and last residue. The D gene is left open where the match is weak. Size is stated for part of the rows, as once, few or many counts, or as a class when the clone is expanded.

abundance	v_gene	j_gene	d_gene	CDR3aa	CDR3nt
-	TRBV11-2	TRBJ2-7	TRBD2	CASSLGGGAAYEQYF	TGTGCCAGCAGCTTAGGCGGGGGGGCCGCCTACGAGCAGTACTTC
-	TRBV28	TRBJ1-1	-	CASSLSPRLEAFF	TGTGCCAGCAGTTTATCCCCGCGACTTGAAGCTTTCTTT
-	TRBV27	TRBJ1-2	-	CASSLRGYTNYGYTF	TGTGCCAGCAGTTTAAGGGGGTACACTAACTATGGCTACACCTTC
-	TRBV5-4	TRBJ2-7	-	CASSLGVAETYEQYF	TGTGCCAGCAGCTTGGGGGTAGCGGAAACCTACGAGCAGTACTTC
-	TRBV18	TRBJ2-5	-	CASSSKEEFPETQYF	TGTGCCAGCTCATCCAAGGAGGAGTTCCCCGAGACCCAGTACTTC
-	TRBV7-8	TRBJ1-1	-	CASSTWDRTMNTEAFF	TGTGCCAGCAGCACGTGGGACCGGACTATGAACACTGAAGCTTTCTTT
-	TRBV9	TRBJ2-1	TRBD2	CASSPGGSSYNEQFF	TGTGCCAGCAGCCCCGGGGGGAGCTCCTACAATGAGCAGTTCTTC
-	TRBV9	TRBJ2-3	TRBD1	CASSPPGQGKDTQYF	TGTGCCAGCAGCCCCCCCGGACAGGGGAAAGATACGCAGTATTTT
-	TRBV7-9	TRBJ2-7	-	CASSQERSYEQYF	TGCGCCAGCAGCCAAGAGCGGTCCTACGAGCAGTACTTC
-	TRBV27	TRBJ2-7	TRBD2	CASSKPGGREQYF	TGTGCCAGCAGTAAACCGGGGGGGAGGGAGCAGTACTTC
-	TRBV4-2	TRBJ2-4	TRBD1	CASQGQDLAKNIQYF	TGTGCCAGCCAGGGACAGGACCTAGCCAAAAACATTCAGTACTTC
few	TRBV6-5	TRBJ2-1	-	CASSSTVSSYNEQFF	TGTGCCAGCAGTTCCACAGTAAGCTCCTACAATGAGCAGTTCTTC
once	TRBV4-2	TRBJ2-1	TRBD2	CASSPYGASGRAGNEQFF	TGTGCCAGCAGCCCCTACGGGGCTAGCGGGAGGGCCGGCAATGAGCAGTTCTTC
-	TRBV5-6	TRBJ2-1	-	CASSRQRRIELNEQFF	TGTGCCAGCAGCCGTCAAAGGAGGATTGAGTTAAATGAGCAGTTCTTC
-	TRBV27	TRBJ1-5	-	CASSKENGPQHF	TGTGCCAGCAGTAAGGAGAATGGGCCCCAGCATTTT
-	TRBV5-1	TRBJ2-7	TRBD1	CASRLEGGLEQYF	TGCGCCAGCAGGTTAGAAGGGGGCCTCGAGCAGTACTTC
-	TRBV27	TRBJ2-7	-	CASSLSPGYEQYF	TGTGCCAGCAGTTTATCGCCGGGCTACGAGCAGTACTTC
few	TRBV5-1	TRBJ2-1	TRBD1	CAIPKKTWTGDNEQFF	TGCGCCATCCCGAAAAAAACCTGGACAGGAGACAATGAGCAGTTCTTC
few	TRBV5-1	TRBJ2-1	-	CASTPRHRIGEQFF	TGCGCCAGCACCCCGAGGCACCGGATCGGTGAGCAGTTCTTC
-	TRBV4-3	TRBJ2-3	-	CASSQYTGTRDTQYF	TGCGCCAGCAGCCAATATACAGGGACCCGAGATACGCAGTATTTT
large	TRBV7-8	TRBJ2-1	-	CASSPDYREQFF	TGTGCCAGCAGCCCTGACTATCGTGAGCAGTTCTTC
-	TRBV4-3	TRBJ2-7	TRBD2	CASSPGVAGGYEQYF	TGCGCCAGCAGCCCCGGAGTAGCGGGAGGCTACGAGCAGTACTTC
once	TRBV5-1	TRBJ2-7	-	CASSSSMSSYEQYF	TGCGCCAGCAGTTCTAGCATGAGCTCCTACGAGCAGTACTTC
-	TRBV9	TRBJ2-1	-	CASSPISGTPYNEQFF	TGTGCCAGCAGCCCAATTTCCGGGACACCGTACAATGAGCAGTTCTTC
-	TRBV28	TRBJ1-1	-	CASSLERSEAFF	TGTGCCAGCAGTTTAGAGAGATCTGAAGCTTTCTTT
-	TRBV7-6	TRBJ2-7	-	CASSPPTGSSEQYF	TGTGCCAGCAGCCCCCCAACAGGGTCCTCCGAGCAGTACTTC
-	TRBV11-2	TRBJ1-6	-	CASSLGGGGIYSPLHF	TGTGCCAGCAGCTTAGGGGGAGGGGGGATATATTCACCCCTCCACTTT
-	TRBV27	TRBJ2-7	-	CASSLASPSSYEQYF	TGTGCCAGCAGTTTAGCTAGCCCGAGCTCCTACGAGCAGTACTTC
-	TRBV28	TRBJ1-5	-	CASSFRGYNQPQHF	TGTGCCAGCAGTTTTAGGGGATACAATCAGCCCCAGCATTTT
-	TRBV27	TRBJ1-2	TRBD1	CASSLSPTGYGYTF	TGTGCCAGCAGTTTATCTCCGACAGGGTATGGCTACACCTTC
-	TRBV5-6	TRBJ2-7	TRBD2	CASSRGRGRESYEQYF	TGTGCCAGCAGCCGGGGGAGGGGACGGGAATCCTACGAGCAGTACTTC
-	TRBV15	TRBJ1-1	-	CATSSLGRGFTEAFF	TGTGCCACCAGCTCTCTGGGGAGAGGGTTCACTGAAGCTTTCTTT
-	TRBV7-9	TRBJ1-1	TRBD1	CASSSDRGQPEAFF	TGTGCCAGCAGTTCAGACAGGGGGCAGCCTGAAGCTTTCTTT
-	TRBV10-2	TRBJ2-7	TRBD2	CATGLGSSYEQYF	TGCGCCACCGGACTAGGTAGCTCCTACGAGCAGTACTTC
-	TRBV4-1	TRBJ2-3	TRBD2	CASSGGLAAYTQYF	TGCGCCAGCAGCGGGGGACTAGCGGCCTATACGCAGTATTTT
-	TRBV12-5	TRBJ2-3	-	CASAEDKYTDTQYF	TGTGCTAGTGCCGAAGACAAGTACACAGATACGCAGTATTTT